The 27 T cell receptor beta chains reported below all come from one sample, sequenced in a study of blood T cell repertoires in COVID-19. Assay used: immunoSEQ multiplex PCR; TCRdb lists only in-frame clones, some missing. Among 120,000 to 150,000 clones listed, roughly 81% were seen once. Sequencing used peripheral blood. Source of these receptors: a human donor with acute or convalescent COVID-19. The donor label of this sample is uncertain.

The V gene is TRBV7-9, the J gene TRBJ2-7; 8 nucleotides line up with TRBD1. Germline V lookup: CDR1 SEHNR, CDR2 FQNEAQ (reference sequence). This CDR3 spans 17 amino acids. The J segment lost 4 bases and the V segment lost 3 bases, leaving 14 bases of the junction unmatched. In nucleotides, the CDR3 is TGTGCCAGCAGCTTGCCCAGAGCGACAGGGGAAGGATACGAGCAGTACTTC. Residues: CASSLPRATGEGYEQYF.

J is TRBJ2-1 and V is TRBV2; TRBD2 agrees at 7 bases. Germline V lookup: CDR1 SNHLY, CDR2 FYNNEI. This CDR3 has 14 amino acids. The trim removed 4 bases at V and 4 bases at J, leaving 4 bases unmatched. The CDR3 spells CASSASGDYNEQFF. The CDR3 DNA follows: TGTGCCAGCAGTGCAAGCGGGGATTACAATGAGCAGTTCTTC.

The rearrangement joins TRBV14 to TRBJ1-1; a possible D gene is TRBD1 (6 bases). V lost 5 bases to trimming and J lost 1 base, with 8 bases between them. The CDR3 sequence is 13 residues long. CDR1 is SGHDN and CDR2 is FVKESK in the germline V gene. CDR3 amino acids: CASSEQGNTEAFF. As DNA, the CDR3 is TGTGCCAGCAGCGAACAGGGGAACACTGAAGCTTTCTTT.

The chain recombines TRBV6-5 with TRBJ2-6; 7 nucleotides align to TRBD1. From germline, CDR1 is MNHEY and CDR2 SVGAGI. The CDR3 contains 14 residues. Losses at the gene ends were 7 bases for V and 3 bases for J; bases not matched to a gene: 3. The CDR3, as DNA: TGTGCCAGCAAGCAGGGGGTTGGGGCCAACGTCCTGACTTTC. It encodes CASKQGVGANVLTF.

The rearrangement uses TRBV11-2 and TRBJ1-3; a weak D match, TRBD1 (6 bases). The CDR3 consists of 13 residues. Trimming stripped 7 bases from V and 4 bases from J, with 11 bases between. Germline V gives CDR1 SGHAT, CDR2 FQNNGV. CDR3 sequence: CASKGGNGNTIYF. The CDR3 DNA reads TGTGCCAGCAAAGGGGGAAACGGAAACACCATATATTTT.

The chain couples TRBV5-1 to TRBJ1-3, with TRBD1 identical over 8 bases. Germline trimming cut 0 bases from V and 3 bases from J; bases unmatched to any gene: 2. The V gene's germline CDR1 is SGHRS and CDR2 YFSETQ. This CDR3 has 15 amino acids. The CDR3 here is CASSLGQGLGNTIYF. In DNA, the CDR3 is TGCGCCAGCAGCTTGGGACAGGGGCTTGGAAACACCATATATTTT.

J is TRBJ1-2 and V is TRBV27; D possibly corresponds to TRBD1 (5 bases). CDR1 is MNHEY and CDR2 is SMNVEV in the germline V gene (reference sequence). Trimming left V 0 bases short and J 9 bases short, with 11 bases between. This CDR3 contains 13 residues. In DNA, the CDR3 is TGTGCCAGCAGTTTATCCGACGGGGGGAGCTACACCTTC. Translation gives CASSLSDGGSYTF.

The chain recombines TRBV9 with TRBJ2-1; tentatively, D is TRBD1 (6 bases). CDR3 length: 15 amino acids. Looked up from germline, CDR1 is SGDLS and CDR2 is YYNGEE. V gave up 0 bases and J gave up 7 bases, with 14 bases separating them. The CDR3 nucleotides read TGTGCCAGCAGCGTAGCGGGGACAACGGTAAATGAGCAGTTCTTC. Protein sequence: CASSVAGTTVNEQFF. The variable domain in full, with the rest retrieved from reference TRBV9 and TRBJ2-1, is DSGVTQTPKHLITATGQRVTLRCSPRSGDLSVYWYQQSLDQGLQFLIQYYNGEERAKGNILERFSAQQFPDLHSELNLSSLELGDSALYFCASSVAGTTVNEQFFGPGTRLTVL.

The chain uses TRBV5-1 and TRBJ1-6, with D unresolved. The V gene lost 0 bases and the J gene lost 3 bases, with 4 bases spanning the gap. Germline-derived CDR1 and CDR2 are SGHRS and YFSETQ. The CDR3 is 14 residues long. DNA of the CDR3: TGCGCCAGCAGCTTGGACGGCTATAATTCACCCCTCCACTTT. It is translated as CASSLDGYNSPLHF.

The CDR3 is CASTTRQGLHSYNSPLHF. The CDR3 bases are TGTGCCAGTACCACTCGACAGGGCCTCCACTCCTATAATTCACCCCTCCACTTT. The chain uses TRBV19 and TRBJ1-6, with 7 bases fitting TRBD1. The germline V gene encodes CDR1 LNHDA and CDR2 SQIVND (reference sequence). The CDR3 covers 18 residues. J gave up 0 bases and V 7 bases, and 12 bases lay outside the gene matches.

CDR3 sequence (DNA): TGTGCCAGCAGTCTCCTGGGGCGGGGGTTTTCACCCCTCCACTTT. It codes for CASSLLGRGFSPLHF. The chain employs TRBV25-1 and TRBJ1-6; D is possibly TRBD1 (5 bases). CDR1 is MGHDK, CDR2 SYGVNS, per germline. CDR3 length: 15 amino acids. V lost 5 bases, J lost 9 bases, and 17 bases lay in between.

V and J are TRBV12-3 or TRBV12-4 and TRBJ2-7; 7 nucleotides agree with TRBD2. The V and J ends lost 8 bases and 3 bases, in that order; junction bases with no gene match: 4. The CDR3 loop spans 12 amino acids. DNA for the CDR3: TGTGCCAGCCGGGGAGGGGACTACGAGCAGTACTTC. It specifies CASRGGDYEQYF.

The chain recombines TRBV19 with TRBJ1-1, with TRBD1 matching over 8 bases. V shed 4 bases, J shed 4 bases, and the junction held 8 bases outside the gene matches. The CDR3 length is 15 residues. In germline, CDR1 is LNHDA, CDR2 SQIVND (reference sequence). As DNA, the CDR3 is TGTGCCAGTAGTACGAGGACAGGGCGGACCACTGAAGCTTTCTTT. Translated: CASSTRTGRTTEAFF.

This chain connects TRBV7-9 to TRBJ1-5; D call uncertain. V was pared by 8 bases and J by 5 bases, with 10 bases between. The CDR3 runs to 12 residues. Germline CDR1 and CDR2: SEHNR and FQNEAQ (reference sequence). CDR3 bases: TGTGCCAGCGGCGCGGAGGATCAGCCCCAGCATTTT. It codes for CASGAEDQPQHF. The full variable domain, in which reference TRBV7-9 and TRBJ1-5 provide the parts outside the CDR3, is DTGVSQNPRHKITKRGQNVTFRCDPISEHNRLYWYRQTLGQGPEFLTYFQNEAQLEKSRLLSDRFSAERPKGSFSTLEIQRTEQGDSAMYLCASGAEDQPQHFGDGTRLSIL.

The rearrangement joins TRBV6-1 to TRBJ2-5, with 10 bases lining up with TRBD2. Trimming cost V 1 base and J 4 bases; bases outside gene matches: 3. The CDR3 runs to 15 residues. The germline gives CDR1 MNHNS, CDR2 SASEGT. The CDR3 region has the DNA TGTGCCAGCAGTGAAGGGTTAGCGGGGGGAGAGACCCAGTACTTC. Translation: CASSEGLAGGETQYF.

The gene calls are TRBV21-1 and TRBJ2-3; the D call in the table, TRBD2, was not verified against the DNA. TRBV21-1 is a pseudogene segment. The length of the CDR3 is 17 residues. CDR3 bases: TGTGCCAGCAGCAAAGGCTCCGCGGTCCTAAAAACAGATACGCAGTATTTT. Its protein is CASSKGSAVLKTDTQYF.

The chain carries TRBV7-9 and TRBJ2-1; D is perhaps TRBD2 (6 bases). Between the trimmed V and J ends, which lost 9 bases and 7 bases, there was a span of 16 bases. The CDR3 loop spans 13 amino acids. The germline V gene has CDR1 SEHNR and CDR2 FQNEAQ (reference sequence). CDR3 nucleotide sequence: TGTGCCAGTCCGACTGGCGGGGAGAATGAGCAGTTCTTC. Its translation is CASPTGGENEQFF.

CDR3 in DNA: TGTGCCAGCAAGGGGGGAGGACAGGTCAACTACGAGCAGTACTTC. Protein: CASKGGGQVNYEQYF. This chain joins TRBV3-1 (or the pseudogene TRBV3-2) and TRBJ2-7; possible D gene TRBD1, 7 bases. This CDR3 spans 15 amino acids. Germline assignment: CDR1 LGHDT and CDR2 YNNKEL (reference sequence). V lost 7 bases to trimming and J lost 3 bases, with 19 bases between them.

The chain couples TRBV7-9 to TRBJ1-1; 8 bases map to TRBD1. Germline V gene data show CDR1 as SEHNR and CDR2 as FQNEAQ (reference sequence). The trim removed 2 bases at V and 1 base at J, leaving 3 bases unmatched. CDR3 length: 15 residues. CDR3 DNA: TGTGCCAGCAGCTTAACGACAGGGGAGAACACTGAAGCTTTCTTT. It codes for CASSLTTGENTEAFF.

CDR3 amino acids: CASSYPETSGTDTQYF. As DNA, the CDR3 is TGTGCCAGCAGTTACCCTGAGACTAGCGGGACAGATACGCAGTATTTT. The J gene is TRBJ2-3, the V gene TRBV6-6, with 10 bases identical to TRBD2. From germline, CDR1 is MNHNY and CDR2 SVGAGI (reference sequence). CDR3 length equals 16 residues. V lost 2 bases, J lost 3 bases, and 5 bases stayed unmatched.

This chain links TRBV2 with TRBJ2-4; 7 positions match TRBD1. The V segment lost 6 bases and the J segment 8 bases; nucleotides outside the gene matches: 10. Germline CDR1 and CDR2: SNHLY and FYNNEI. CDR3 size: 14 residues. The DNA of the CDR3 is TGTGCCAGCAGGAGACAGGGCGAAGGGGACATTCAGTACTTC. This codes for CASRRQGEGDIQYF.

This clone occurred a few times. The chain couples TRBV2 to TRBJ1-3; 8 bases match TRBD1. Looked up from germline, CDR1 is SNHLY and CDR2 is FYNNEI. The V and J ends lost 8 bases and 4 bases, in that order; junction bases with no gene match: 4. The CDR3 length is 13 residues. CDR3: CASEQGGGNTIYF. In nucleotides, the CDR3 is TGTGCCAGCGAACAGGGGGGCGGAAACACCATATATTTT.

The rearrangement uses TRBV11-1 and TRBJ2-5, with D perhaps TRBD2 (6 bases). The V end was cut by 5 bases, the J end by 10 bases, with 23 bases between. Germline V gives CDR1 SGHAT, CDR2 FQDESV (reference sequence). The CDR3 runs to 15 residues. For the CDR3, the DNA is TGTGCCAGCAGCGGACTGGGCACGGGGGAGCCAGTCCAGTACTTC. Protein: CASSGLGTGEPVQYF.

This chain uses TRBV2 with TRBJ1-1; D uncertain. Trimming stripped 8 bases from V and 0 bases from J, with 10 bases between. The germline gives CDR1 SNHLY, CDR2 FYNNEI. This CDR3 spans 13 amino acids. The CDR3 DNA reads TGTGCCAGCTCCCTAGAGGTGAACACTGAAGCTTTCTTT. Amino acids: CASSLEVNTEAFF.

A single count supports this clone. This chain joins TRBV6-1 and TRBJ2-2; D may be TRBD1 (6 bases). CDR1 and CDR2 (germline): MNHNS, SASEGT. The V end lost 2 bases, the J end lost 4 bases, and 8 bases lay between the germline ends. This CDR3 contains 14 residues. The CDR3 DNA reads as TGTGCCAGCAGTGAAACGGACAGCACCGGGGAGCTGTTTTTT. Translating it yields CASSETDSTGELFF.

CDR3 amino acids: CASSPGLDRVEKLFF. The CDR3 DNA is TGCGCCAGCAGCCCAGGGTTGGACAGGGTTGAAAAACTGTTTTTT. The chain employs TRBV5-1 and TRBJ1-4; TRBD1 aligns across 8 bases. The CDR3 is 15 residues long. Per germline, CDR1 SGHRS and CDR2 YFSETQ. The V and J ends lost 4 bases and 7 bases, in that order; junction bases with no gene match: 9.

The chain links TRBV14 to TRBJ2-3; D unresolved. The CDR3 covers 15 residues. V shed 1 base and J shed 0 bases, with 8 bases lying between them. Germline CDR1 and CDR2: SGHDN and FVKESK. CDR3 residues: CASSQGTLSTDTQYF. In nucleotides, the CDR3 is TGTGCCAGCAGCCAAGGTACACTAAGCACAGATACGCAGTATTTT.